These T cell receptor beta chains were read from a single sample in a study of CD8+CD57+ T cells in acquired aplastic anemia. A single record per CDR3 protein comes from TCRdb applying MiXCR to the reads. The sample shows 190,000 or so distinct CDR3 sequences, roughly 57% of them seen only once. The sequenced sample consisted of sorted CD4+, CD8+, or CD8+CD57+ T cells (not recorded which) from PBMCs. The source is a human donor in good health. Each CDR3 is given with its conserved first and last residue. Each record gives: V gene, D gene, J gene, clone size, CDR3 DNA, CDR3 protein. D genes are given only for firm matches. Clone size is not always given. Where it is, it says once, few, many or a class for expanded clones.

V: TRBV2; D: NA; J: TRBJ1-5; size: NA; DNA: TGTGCCAGCAGTGACGGGGGCCTAAGCAATCAGCCCCAGCATTTT; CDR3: CASSDGGLSNQPQHF
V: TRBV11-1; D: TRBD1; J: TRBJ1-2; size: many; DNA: TGTGCCAGCAGCACATCGGACAGGTTCTATGGCTACACCTTC; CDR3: CASSTSDRFYGYTF
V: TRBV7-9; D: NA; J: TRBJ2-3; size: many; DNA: TGTGCCAGCAGCCAACCCGCTGCCCCGGATACGCAGTATTTT; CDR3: CASSQPAAPDTQYF
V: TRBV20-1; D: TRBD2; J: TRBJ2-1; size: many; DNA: TGCAGTGCTACCACTAGCGGCACCTACAATGAGCAGTTCTTC; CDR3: CSATTSGTYNEQFF
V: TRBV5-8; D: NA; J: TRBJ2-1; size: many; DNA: TGTGCCAGCAGCTCGGACCTCGCCAATGAGCAGTTCTTC; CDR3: CASSSDLANEQFF
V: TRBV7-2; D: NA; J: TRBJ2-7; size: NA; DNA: TGCGCCAGCAGTGAGCGGAGCTCCTACGAGCAGTACTTC; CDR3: CASSERSSYEQYF
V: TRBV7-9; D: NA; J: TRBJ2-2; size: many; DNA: TGTGCCAGCAGCTTTGAGAGTGGGGAGGAGCTGTTTTTT; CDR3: CASSFESGEELFF
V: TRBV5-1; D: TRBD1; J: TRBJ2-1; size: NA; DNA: TGCGCCAGCAGCCCGGGGACAGGTTCGGTCGATGAGCAGTTCTTC; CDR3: CASSPGTGSVDEQFF
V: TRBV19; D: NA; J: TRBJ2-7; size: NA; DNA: TGTGCCACCTCGACTACCCCCTACGAGCAGTACTTC; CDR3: CATSTTPYEQYF
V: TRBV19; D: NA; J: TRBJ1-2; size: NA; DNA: TGTGCCAGTAGTATGGGACCCCTCGTTGGCTACACCTTC; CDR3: CASSMGPLVGYTF
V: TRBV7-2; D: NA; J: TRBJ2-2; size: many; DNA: TGTGCCAGCAGGTACAGGGCCAACACCGGGGAGCTGTTTTTT; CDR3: CASRYRANTGELFF
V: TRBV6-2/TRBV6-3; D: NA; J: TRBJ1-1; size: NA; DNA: TGTGCCAGCAGTTACTCGAAGGGGGTTGGGAACACTGAAGCTTTCTTT; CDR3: CASSYSKGVGNTEAFF
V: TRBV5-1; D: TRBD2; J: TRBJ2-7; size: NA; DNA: TGTGCCAGCAGTATGGGGTGGACTAGCGGGGGAGCGTCCTACAATGAGCAGCCCTTC; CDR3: CASSMGWTSGGASYNEQPF
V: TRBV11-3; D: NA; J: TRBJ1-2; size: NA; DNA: TGTGCCAGCAGCTTAGTCCTCGGCGCCACTAACTATGGCTACACCTTC; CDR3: CASSLVLGATNYGYTF
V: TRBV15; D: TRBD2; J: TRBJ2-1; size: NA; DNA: TGTGCCACCAGTCCGACTAGCGGGGCTTACAATGAGCAGTTCTTC; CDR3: CATSPTSGAYNEQFF
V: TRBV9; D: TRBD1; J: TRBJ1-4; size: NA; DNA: TGTGCCAGCAGCGCACAAGGACAGGAGAATGAAAAACTGTTTTTT; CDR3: CASSAQGQENEKLFF
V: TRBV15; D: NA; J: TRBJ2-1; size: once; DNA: TGTGCCACCAGCAGAGATCAGGCAGGTGCGAATGAGCAGTTCTTC; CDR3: CATSRDQAGANEQFF
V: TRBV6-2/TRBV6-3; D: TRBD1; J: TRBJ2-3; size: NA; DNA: TGTGCCAGCAGGCGGACAGGGGCAGATACGCGGTATTTT; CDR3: CASRRTGADTRYF
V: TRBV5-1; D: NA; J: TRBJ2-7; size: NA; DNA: TGCGCCAGCAGCCTGTCTAGCGACCCTCGATACGAGCAGTACTTC; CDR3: CASSLSSDPRYEQYF
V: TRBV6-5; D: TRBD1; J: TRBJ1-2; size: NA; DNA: TGTGCCAGCAGTCGACAGGGACAGGCTAACTATGGCTACACCTTC; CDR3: CASSRQGQANYGYTF
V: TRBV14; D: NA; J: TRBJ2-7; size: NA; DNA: TGTGCCAGCAGCCAGAAACAGGTCTACGAGCAGTACTTC; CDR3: CASSQKQVYEQYF
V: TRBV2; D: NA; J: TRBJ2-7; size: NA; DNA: TGTGCCAGCAGTGAGAACAGACTCTACGAGCAGTACTTC; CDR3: CASSENRLYEQYF